This is a list of T cell receptor beta chains from one sample in a study of PD-1 blockade in classical Hodgkin lymphoma. Assay used: immunoSEQ multiplex PCR; TCRdb lists only in-frame clones, some missing. The sample lists 90,000 or so clones, about three quarters seen once, with 9.4% in the top ten. The sequencing here drew on peripheral blood mononuclear cells (PBMCs), taken before the fourth cycle of nivolumab. The receptors stem from a human donor with classical Hodgkin lymphoma. The CDR3 runs from the conserved cysteine through the conserved F or W. D genes are given only for firm matches. Clone size is stated in some rows and not others, as once, few, many or a class when expanded.

v_call	clone_size	j_call	cdr3_length	d_call	cdr3_nt	cdr3_aa
TRBV27	few	TRBJ1-2	16	NA	TGTGCCAGCAGTTTATCGTTACAAAAGGGGGTCTATGGCTACACCTTC	CASSLSLQKGVYGYTF
TRBV6-5	NA	TRBJ2-2	15	NA	TGTGCCAGCAGACGACAGGATCAAGGAGTCGGGGAGCTGTTTTTT	CASRRQDQGVGELFF
TRBV30	NA	TRBJ2-2	15	NA	TGTGCCTGGAGCTCGGGTAGGGGTGACACCGGGGAGCTGTTTTTT	CAWSSGRGDTGELFF
TRBV6-6	NA	TRBJ1-5	15	NA	TGTGCCAGCAGTTACTCAGCAGGGATCAATCAGCCCCAGCATTTT	CASSYSAGINQPQHF
TRBV7-3	few	TRBJ1-5	13	TRBD1	TGTGCCAGCAGCTCAGGGGGCGATTCGCCCCAGCATTTT	CASSSGGDSPQHF
TRBV7-6	NA	TRBJ2-5	11	NA	TGTGCCAGCAGCTACCAAGAGACCCAGTACTTC	CASSYQETQYF
TRBV4-1	NA	TRBJ2-1	17	TRBD2	TGCGCCAGCAGCCCCATTGGGGCGGGGGGGGCCAGGGATGAGCAGTTCTTC	CASSPIGAGGARDEQFF
TRBV5-1	NA	TRBJ1-3	15	NA	TGCGCCAGCAGCTTGGCAGGTATCTCTGGAAACACCATATATTTT	CASSLAGISGNTIYF
TRBV6-4	many	TRBJ1-2	14	NA	TGTGCCAGCAGTGACTCCGCCGGAAACTATGGCTACACCTTC	CASSDSAGNYGYTF
TRBV7-2	few	TRBJ1-5	16	TRBD1	TGTGCCAGCAGCGGACAGGGTGGGCTGAACAATCAGCCCCAGCATTTT	CASSGQGGLNNQPQHF
TRBV15	NA	TRBJ1-1	13	NA	TGTGCCACCAGCAGGATCGAGGAGTTTTCAGCTTTCTTT	CATSRIEEFSAFF
TRBV6-6	NA	TRBJ2-5	16	TRBD2	TGTGCCAGCCGTGGGAGGGCCGGGGCGTACCAAGAGACCCAGTACTTC	CASRGRAGAYQETQYF
TRBV7-9	NA	TRBJ2-3	16	TRBD1	TGTGCCAGCAGGAGTACCTCACAGGGGAACACAGATACGCAGTATTTT	CASRSTSQGNTDTQYF
TRBV10-3	NA	TRBJ1-4	13	NA	TGTGCCATCAGTGACTCCGATGGGGAAAAACTGTTTTTT	CAISDSDGEKLFF
TRBV9	NA	TRBJ1-1	14	NA	TGTGCCAGCAGCCTGTTGGGGGTGAGCACTGAAGCTTTCTTT	CASSLLGVSTEAFF
TRBV14	NA	TRBJ1-4	15	TRBD1	TGTGCCAGCAGCCAAGGGGACAGGGGGCATGAAAAACTGTTTTTT	CASSQGDRGHEKLFF
TRBV29-1	NA	TRBJ1-1	13	NA	TGCAGCATAACGGACAGCCAGAACACTGAAGCTTTCTTT	CSITDSQNTEAFF
TRBV9	NA	TRBJ2-1	15	NA	TGTGCCAGCAGCCCCGACGGGGTTCTGTGGAATGAGCAGTTCTTC	CASSPDGVLWNEQFF
TRBV6-1	NA	TRBJ1-4	14	NA	TGTGCCAGCAGTGAAAATAGGGGCTCGTGGAAACTGTTTTTT	CASSENRGSWKLFF
TRBV5-1	NA	TRBJ1-3	16	NA	TGCGCCAGCAGCTTGACAGGGACGACCTCTGGAAACACCATATATTTT	CASSLTGTTSGNTIYF
TRBV6-6	NA	TRBJ2-2	13	NA	TGTGCCAGCAGCCGAGGTAACACCGGGGAGCTGTTTTTT	CASSRGNTGELFF
TRBV29-1	NA	TRBJ2-3	13	TRBD2	TGCAGCGTCCCCGGACTAGCAAAAGATACGCAGTATTTT	CSVPGLAKDTQYF
TRBV5-8	NA	TRBJ2-3	15	NA	TGTGCCAGCAGCTCGGACAGACAGGCAGCAGATACGCAGTATTTT	CASSSDRQAADTQYF
TRBV30	NA	TRBJ2-3	14	TRBD2	TGTGCCTGGCCCAGCGGGGGGAAGACAGATACGCAGTATTTT	CAWPSGGKTDTQYF
TRBV29-1	NA	TRBJ2-4	13	NA	TGCAGCGTTGAAGATCGAGGGTCGGGCACTCAGTACTTC	CSVEDRGSGTQYF
TRBV9	NA	TRBJ2-6	18	NA	TGTGCCAGCAGCCCCAGAGGACAGCGTTTATCTGGGGCCAACGTCCTGACTTTC	CASSPRGQRLSGANVLTF
TRBV11-2	NA	TRBJ1-3	15	TRBD1	TGTGCCAGCAGCCGACCGACAGGGCTCGGAAACACCATATATTTT	CASSRPTGLGNTIYF
TRBV6-5	NA	TRBJ1-5	15	NA	TGTGCCAGCAGTTACCTACAGGGTTTCAACCAGCCCCAGCATTTT	CASSYLQGFNQPQHF
TRBV6-6	NA	TRBJ1-6	16	NA	TGTGCCAGCAGTCCCCCCCACCCACCTTATAATTCACCCCTCCACTTT	CASSPPHPPYNSPLHF
TRBV2	NA	TRBJ1-4	14	TRBD1	TGTGCCAGCAGTGGACAGGGACCCCATGAAAAACTGTTTTTT	CASSGQGPHEKLFF
TRBV6-1	NA	TRBJ2-7	14	TRBD1	TGTGCCAGCAGTCTTACAGGGGGCACCTACGAGCAGTACTTC	CASSLTGGTYEQYF
TRBV6-1	NA	TRBJ1-2	14	NA	TGTGCCAGCAGTGATCTTCCACAGGCCTATCGCTACACCTTC	CASSDLPQAYRYTF
TRBV28	NA	TRBJ2-1	15	NA	TGTGCCAGCAGTTTATTCGGGAGCTCCTACAATGAGCAGTTCTTC	CASSLFGSSYNEQFF
TRBV7-3	NA	TRBJ2-1	18	NA	TGTGCCAGCAGCTTAAGAGCCCCTTTACAGGGAACCTACAATGAGCAGTTCTTC	CASSLRAPLQGTYNEQFF
TRBV4-2	NA	TRBJ1-5	14	NA	TGTGCCAGCAGCCAATTTACAAGCAATCAGCCCCAGCATTTT	CASSQFTSNQPQHF
TRBV5-1	NA	TRBJ2-1	15	NA	TGCGCCAGTGGGAGCGGTAACCCTTCTTACAATGAGCAGTTCTTC	CASGSGNPSYNEQFF
TRBV7-2	NA	TRBJ2-5	13	NA	TGTGCCAGCAGCTTAGTCGGTTGGGTGACCCAGTACTTC	CASSLVGWVTQYF
TRBV7-2	NA	TRBJ2-1	14	TRBD2	TGTGCCAGCAGCTTCTATGGCGGGAGGGCTGAGCAGTTCTTC	CASSFYGGRAEQFF
TRBV7-9	NA	TRBJ2-3	15	NA	TGTGCCAGCAGCTTAGTGGCGGACGGCACAGATACGCAGTATTTT	CASSLVADGTDTQYF
TRBV19	NA	TRBJ2-1	16	TRBD2	TGTGCCAGTAGTGCACCTTCTAGCGGGGGGTACAATGAGCAGTTCTTC	CASSAPSSGGYNEQFF
TRBV4-1	NA	TRBJ1-1	15	NA	TGCGCCAGCAGCCAAGAGCACTACGGCAACACTGAAGCTTTCTTT	CASSQEHYGNTEAFF
TRBV6-1	NA	TRBJ2-7	12	NA	TGTGCCAGCAGTGCCAGGGACTACGAGCAGTACTTC	CASSARDYEQYF
TRBV11-2	NA	TRBJ2-2	17	NA	TGTGCCAGCAGCTTAGGGGCAGGTGGATCCGCCACCGGGGAGCTGTTTTTT	CASSLGAGGSATGELFF
TRBV27	NA	TRBJ2-7	13	NA	TGTGCCAGCAGTTTAAACGGACCCTACGAGCAGTACTTC	CASSLNGPYEQYF
TRBV5-1	NA	TRBJ2-2	16	NA	TGCGCCAGCAGCTCAAAAACAGGGGACTACACCGGGGAGCTGTTTTTT	CASSSKTGDYTGELFF
TRBV28	NA	TRBJ1-1	14	NA	TGTGCCAGCAGTTCCGGGGGCCGTAGCACTGAAGCTTTCTTT	CASSSGGRSTEAFF
TRBV6-6	NA	TRBJ1-6	16	TRBD1	TGTGCCAGCAGTTACCAGGGACAGGGCTCCAGTTCACCCCTCCACTTT	CASSYQGQGSSSPLHF
TRBV2	NA	TRBJ2-5	12	NA	TGTGCCAGCAGTGTAGGCCCCGAGACCCAGTACTTC	CASSVGPETQYF
TRBV7-2	NA	TRBJ2-5	13	NA	TGTGCCAGCAGCTTGGGGGCCATCGAGACCCAGTACTTC	CASSLGAIETQYF
TRBV5-1	NA	TRBJ1-1	15	NA	TGCGCCAGCAGCTTGTATGGCCTGGGGGACACTGAAGCTTTCTTT	CASSLYGLGDTEAFF
TRBV2	NA	TRBJ1-4	15	NA	TGTGCCAGCAGTGAAGTAATAGGGATAAGTGAAAAACTGTTTTTT	CASSEVIGISEKLFF
TRBV2	NA	TRBJ1-2	15	NA	TGTGCCAGCAGCGAGGATAGGGGGGTGAGCTATGGCTACACCTTC	CASSEDRGVSYGYTF
TRBV7-9	NA	TRBJ2-1	12	NA	TGTGCCAGCAGCCTGAACTACAATGAGCAGTTCTTC	CASSLNYNEQFF
TRBV7-8	NA	TRBJ2-1	15	NA	TGTGCCAGCAGCTCCGAGCCCTCCGGGTACAATGAGCAGTTCTTC	CASSSEPSGYNEQFF
TRBV18	NA	TRBJ2-2	16	TRBD1	TGTGCCAGCTCACCACAACAGGGGGCGAACACCGGGGAGCTGTTTTTT	CASSPQQGANTGELFF
TRBV11-2	once	TRBJ1-2	13	NA	TGTGCCAGCAGCTTAGATCTTGTCTATGGCTACACCTTC	CASSLDLVYGYTF
TRBV11-2	few	TRBJ2-7	16	TRBD1	TGTGCCAGCAGTTGGACCGGGACAGGTCTCTCCTACGAGCAGTACTTC	CASSWTGTGLSYEQYF